The 4 T cell receptor beta chains below all came from one sample that was sequenced in a study of blood T cell repertoires in COVID-19. Sequencing was performed with immunoSEQ multiplex PCR; in TCRdb, only in-frame clones are kept and a portion is missing. This sample has around 430,000 clones; about 87% occur once, and the top ten carry roughly 12%. Specimen: peripheral blood. The receptors shown here come from a woman aged 50 to 60 with COVID-19, enrolled during active disease.

The V and J genes are TRBV27 and TRBJ2-5; a possible D gene is TRBD1 (5 bases). This CDR3 contains 14 residues. Germline CDR1 and CDR2: MNHEY and SMNVEV (reference sequence). V was clipped by 2 bases and J by 4 bases, with 11 bases between them. The CDR3, as DNA: TGTGCCAGCAGTTTACTGGGGCAAGGAGAGACCCAGTACTTC. Translated, it gives CASSLLGQGETQYF.

This clone was observed once. The chain carries TRBV30 and TRBJ1-2; 9 bases fit TRBD1. The J segment lost 5 bases and the V segment lost 3 bases, leaving 13 bases of the junction unmatched. The CDR3 runs to 16 residues. CDR1 and CDR2 (germline): GTSNPN, SVGIG (reference sequence). The CDR3 loop reads CAWSPVRDRASYGYTF. CDR3 DNA sequence: TGTGCCTGGAGCCCAGTCCGGGACAGGGCCAGTTATGGCTACACCTTC.

In nucleotides, the CDR3 is TGCGCCAGCAGCTTGGCCGGGACAGGGATCCCTGAAGCTTTCTTT. Its protein product is CASSLAGTGIPEAFF. This chain connects TRBV5-1 to TRBJ1-1, with TRBD1 identical over 9 bases. In germline, CDR1 is SGHRS, CDR2 YFSETQ. CDR3 length: 15 amino acids. V lost 0 bases to trimming and J lost 6 bases; unmatched junction nucleotides: 6.

This chain links TRBV7-8 with TRBJ2-3; the match to TRBD2 covers 7 bases. V was pared by 2 bases and J by 3 bases, with 11 bases of the junction left unmatched. The CDR3 is made up of 17 amino acids. Per germline, CDR1 SGHVS and CDR2 FQNEAQ. The CDR3 sequence is CASSLPSGREVTDTQYF. CDR3 bases: TGTGCCAGCAGCTTACCTAGCGGTAGGGAGGTGACAGATACGCAGTATTTT.